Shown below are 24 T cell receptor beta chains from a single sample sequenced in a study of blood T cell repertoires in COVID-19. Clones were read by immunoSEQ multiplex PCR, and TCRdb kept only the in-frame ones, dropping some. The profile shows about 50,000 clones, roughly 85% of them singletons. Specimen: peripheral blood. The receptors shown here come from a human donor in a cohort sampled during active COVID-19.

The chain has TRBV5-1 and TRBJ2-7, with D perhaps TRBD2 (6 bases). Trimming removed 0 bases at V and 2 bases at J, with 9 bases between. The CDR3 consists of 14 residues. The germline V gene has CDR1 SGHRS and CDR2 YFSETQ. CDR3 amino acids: CASSLAGGAYEQYF. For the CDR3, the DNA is TGCGCCAGCAGCTTGGCCGGGGGAGCCTACGAGCAGTACTTC.

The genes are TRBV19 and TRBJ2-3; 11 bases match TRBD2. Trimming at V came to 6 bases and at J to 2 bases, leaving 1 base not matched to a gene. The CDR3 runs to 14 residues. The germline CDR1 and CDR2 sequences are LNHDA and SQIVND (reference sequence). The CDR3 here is CASRTSGDTDTQYF. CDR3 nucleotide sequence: TGTGCCAGTAGGACTAGCGGGGACACAGATACGCAGTATTTT.

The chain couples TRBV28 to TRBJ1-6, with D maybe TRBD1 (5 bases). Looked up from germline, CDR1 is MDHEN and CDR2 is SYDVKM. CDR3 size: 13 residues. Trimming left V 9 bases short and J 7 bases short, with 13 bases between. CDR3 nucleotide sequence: TGTGCCAGTTTGGGGCAGGGAAATTCACCCCTCCACTTT. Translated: CASLGQGNSPLHF.

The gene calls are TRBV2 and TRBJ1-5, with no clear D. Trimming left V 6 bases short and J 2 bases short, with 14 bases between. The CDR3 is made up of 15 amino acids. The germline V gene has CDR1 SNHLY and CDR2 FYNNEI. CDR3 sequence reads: CASRRLGGGNQPQHF. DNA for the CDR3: TGTGCCAGCAGGCGACTGGGAGGTGGCAATCAGCCCCAGCATTTT.

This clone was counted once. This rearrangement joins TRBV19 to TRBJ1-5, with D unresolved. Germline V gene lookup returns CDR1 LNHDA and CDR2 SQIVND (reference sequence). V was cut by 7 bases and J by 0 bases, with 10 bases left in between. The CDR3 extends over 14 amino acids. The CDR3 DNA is TGTGCCAGTACCACAGCCACTAGCAATCAGCCCCAGCATTTT. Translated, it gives CASTTATSNQPQHF.

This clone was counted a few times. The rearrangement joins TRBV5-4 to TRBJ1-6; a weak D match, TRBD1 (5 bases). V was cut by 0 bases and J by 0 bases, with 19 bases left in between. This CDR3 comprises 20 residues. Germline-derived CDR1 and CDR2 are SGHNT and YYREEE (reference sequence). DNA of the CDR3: TGTGCCAGCAGCTTGGACCCAGGGCCCCCCGTTAGCTCCTATAATTCACCCCTCCACTTT. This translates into CASSLDPGPPVSSYNSPLHF.

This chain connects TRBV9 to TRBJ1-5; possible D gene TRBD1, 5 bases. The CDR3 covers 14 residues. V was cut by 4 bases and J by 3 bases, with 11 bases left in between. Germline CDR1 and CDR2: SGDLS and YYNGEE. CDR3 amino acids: CASSSWTHNQPQHF. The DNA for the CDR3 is TGTGCCAGCAGCTCCTGGACACACAATCAGCCCCAGCATTTT. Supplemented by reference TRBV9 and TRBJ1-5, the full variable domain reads DSGVTQTPKHLITATGQRVTLRCSPRSGDLSVYWYQQSLDQGLQFLIQYYNGEERAKGNILERFSAQQFPDLHSELNLSSLELGDSALYFCASSSWTHNQPQHFGDGTRLSIL.

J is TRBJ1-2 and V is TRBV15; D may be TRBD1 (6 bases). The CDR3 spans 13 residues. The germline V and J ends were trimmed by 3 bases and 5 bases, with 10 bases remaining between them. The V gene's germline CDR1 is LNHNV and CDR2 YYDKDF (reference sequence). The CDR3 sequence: CATSSGRGYGYTF. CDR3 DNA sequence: TGTGCCACCAGCAGCGGCAGGGGTTATGGCTACACCTTC.

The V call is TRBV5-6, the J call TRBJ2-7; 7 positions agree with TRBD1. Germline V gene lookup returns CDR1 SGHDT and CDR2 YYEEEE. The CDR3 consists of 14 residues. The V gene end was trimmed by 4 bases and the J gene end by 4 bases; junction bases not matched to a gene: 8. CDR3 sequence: CASSLGTDWYEQYF. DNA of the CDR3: TGTGCCAGCAGCCTAGGGACAGATTGGTACGAGCAGTACTTC.

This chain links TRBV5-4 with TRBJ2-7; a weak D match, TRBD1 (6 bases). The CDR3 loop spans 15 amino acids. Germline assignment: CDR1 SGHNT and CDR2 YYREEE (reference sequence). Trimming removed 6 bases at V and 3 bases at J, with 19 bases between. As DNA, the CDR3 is TGTGCCAGCACCTCAAAACAGGGATATAGCTACGAGCAGTACTTC. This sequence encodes CASTSKQGYSYEQYF. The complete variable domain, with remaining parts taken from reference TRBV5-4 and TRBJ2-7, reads ETGVTQSPTHLIKTRGQQVTLRCSSQSGHNTVSWYQQALGQGPQFIFQYYREEENGRGNFPPRFSGLQFPNYSSELNVNALELDDSALYLCASTSKQGYSYEQYFGPGTRLTVT.

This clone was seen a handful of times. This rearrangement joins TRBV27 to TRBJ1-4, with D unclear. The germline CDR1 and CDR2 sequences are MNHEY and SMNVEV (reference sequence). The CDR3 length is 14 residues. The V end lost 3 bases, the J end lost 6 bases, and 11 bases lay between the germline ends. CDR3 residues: CASSFAESDEKLFF. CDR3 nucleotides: TGTGCCAGCAGTTTCGCCGAGTCCGATGAAAAACTGTTTTTT.

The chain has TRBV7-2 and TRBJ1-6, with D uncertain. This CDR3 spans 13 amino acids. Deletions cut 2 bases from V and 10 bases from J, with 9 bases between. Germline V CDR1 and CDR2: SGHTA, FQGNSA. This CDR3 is CASSLFSKSPLHF. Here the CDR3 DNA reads TGTGCCAGCAGCTTATTTTCAAAATCACCCCTCCACTTT. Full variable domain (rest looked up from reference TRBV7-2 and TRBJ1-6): GAGVSQSPSNKVTEKGKDVELRCDPISGHTALYWYRQSLGQGLEFLIYFQGNSAPDKSGLPSDRFSAERTGGSVSTLTIQRTQQEDSAVYLCASSLFSKSPLHFGNGTRLTVT.

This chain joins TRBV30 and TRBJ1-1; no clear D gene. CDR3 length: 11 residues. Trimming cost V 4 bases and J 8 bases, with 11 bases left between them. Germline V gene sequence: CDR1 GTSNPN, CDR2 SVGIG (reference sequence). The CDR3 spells CAWISWLEAFF. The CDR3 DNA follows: TGTGCCTGGATAAGTTGGCTGGAAGCTTTCTTT.

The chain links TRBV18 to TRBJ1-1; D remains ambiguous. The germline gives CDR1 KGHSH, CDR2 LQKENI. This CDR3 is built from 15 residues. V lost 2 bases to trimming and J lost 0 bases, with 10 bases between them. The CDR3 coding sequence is TGTGCCAGCTCACCAGTTAGGAGCATGAACACTGAAGCTTTCTTT. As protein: CASSPVRSMNTEAFF.

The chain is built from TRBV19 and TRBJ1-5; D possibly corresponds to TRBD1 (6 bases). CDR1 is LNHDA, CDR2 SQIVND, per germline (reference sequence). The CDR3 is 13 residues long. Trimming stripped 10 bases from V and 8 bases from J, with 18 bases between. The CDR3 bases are TGTGCCACTCAGACCAGGGGTATGGAGCCCCAGCATTTT. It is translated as CATQTRGMEPQHF.

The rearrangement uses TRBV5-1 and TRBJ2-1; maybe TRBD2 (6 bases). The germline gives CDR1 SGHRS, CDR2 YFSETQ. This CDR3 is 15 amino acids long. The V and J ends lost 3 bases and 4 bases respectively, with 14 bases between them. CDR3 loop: CASSSGLPTYNEQFF. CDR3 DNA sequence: TGCGCCAGCAGCTCGGGACTTCCCACTTACAATGAGCAGTTCTTC.

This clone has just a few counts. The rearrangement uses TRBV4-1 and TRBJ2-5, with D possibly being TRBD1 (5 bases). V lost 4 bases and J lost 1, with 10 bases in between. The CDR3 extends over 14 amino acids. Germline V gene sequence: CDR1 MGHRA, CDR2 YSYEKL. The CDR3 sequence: CASSLDRGQETQYF. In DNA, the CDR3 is TGCGCCAGCAGCCTAGACAGAGGCCAAGAGACCCAGTACTTC.

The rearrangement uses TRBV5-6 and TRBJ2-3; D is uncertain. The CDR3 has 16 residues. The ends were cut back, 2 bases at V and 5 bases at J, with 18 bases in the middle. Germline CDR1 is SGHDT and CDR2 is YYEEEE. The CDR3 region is CASSFRVAARRDTQYF. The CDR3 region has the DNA TGTGCCAGCAGCTTCCGGGTGGCAGCGCGGAGAGATACGCAGTATTTT.

CDR3 loop: CASSKARASGGSSYNEQFF. The DNA for the CDR3 is TGCGCCAGCAGCAAGGCCCGGGCTAGCGGGGGTTCCTCCTACAATGAGCAGTTCTTC. The V gene is TRBV4-1, the J gene TRBJ2-1; 10 positions match TRBD2. The CDR3 runs 19 residues. J gave up 0 bases and V 5 bases, and 13 bases lay outside the gene matches. Germline assignment: CDR1 MGHRA and CDR2 YSYEKL.

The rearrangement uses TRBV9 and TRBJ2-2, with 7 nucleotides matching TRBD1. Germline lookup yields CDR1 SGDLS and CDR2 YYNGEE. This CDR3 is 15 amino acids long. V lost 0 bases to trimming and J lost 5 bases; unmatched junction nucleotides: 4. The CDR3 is CASSVDPGGTGELFF. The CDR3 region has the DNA TGTGCCAGCAGCGTAGATCCAGGGGGAACCGGGGAGCTGTTTTTT.

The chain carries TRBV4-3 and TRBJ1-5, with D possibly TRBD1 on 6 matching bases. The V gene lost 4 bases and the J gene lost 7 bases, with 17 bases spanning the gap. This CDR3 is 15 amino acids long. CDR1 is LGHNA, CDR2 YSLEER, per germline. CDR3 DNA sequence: TGCGCCAGCAGCCGAGATACAGGGATAGGCCAGCCCCAGCATTTT. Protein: CASSRDTGIGQPQHF.

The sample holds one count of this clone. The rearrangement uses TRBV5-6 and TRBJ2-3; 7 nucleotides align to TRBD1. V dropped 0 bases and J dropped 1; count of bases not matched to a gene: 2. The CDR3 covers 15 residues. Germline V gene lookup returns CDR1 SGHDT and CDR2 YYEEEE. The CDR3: CASSLGQGRTDTQYF. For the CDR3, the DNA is TGTGCCAGCAGCTTGGGACAGGGCCGCACAGATACGCAGTATTTT.

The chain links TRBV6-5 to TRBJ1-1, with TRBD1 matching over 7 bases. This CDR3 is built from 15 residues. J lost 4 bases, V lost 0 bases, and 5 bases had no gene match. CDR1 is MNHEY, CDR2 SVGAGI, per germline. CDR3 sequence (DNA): TGTGCCAGCAGTTACTCGAAGGGGGCAGGCACTGAAGCTTTCTTT. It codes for CASSYSKGAGTEAFF.

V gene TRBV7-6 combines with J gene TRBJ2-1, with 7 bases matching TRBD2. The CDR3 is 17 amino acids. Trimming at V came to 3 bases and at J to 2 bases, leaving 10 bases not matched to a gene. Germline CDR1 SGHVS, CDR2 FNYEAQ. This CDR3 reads CASSFLKGGNPYNEQFF. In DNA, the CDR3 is TGTGCCAGCAGCTTCCTCAAGGGAGGGAATCCCTACAATGAGCAGTTCTTC.